This record concerns one T cell receptor (beta chain) sequence. Its antigen is not identified. Trimming took off 7 bases at V and 2 bases at J, with 18 bases between the two ends. The CDR3 length is 15 residues. CDR1 SEHNR and CDR2 FQNEAQ come from the germline V gene (reference sequence). The data derive from a study of cytomegalovirus exposure and HLA in healthy donors. Study-level points and caveats: Some V segments could not be told apart, so they were left out, TRBV6-2 and TRBV6-3 among them. The availability of immune exposure information extended only to CMV serostatus. The study listed some 160 cytomegalovirus-associated TCR beta chains.

Both 60 Vbeta primers and 13 Jbeta primers went into the PCR. Libraries were prepared by immunoSEQ multiplex PCR; TCRdb keeps only in-frame clonotypes and omits some of them. The table shows 75,000 to 90,000 clones, with over 65% occurring only once. Sequencing input: PBMCs. This sequence was found in a young man in good health and CMV-seropositive. This rearrangement joins TRBV7-9 to TRBJ2-7, with TRBD1 as a possible D gene (5 bases). The CDR3 coding sequence is TGTGCCAGCACCCCAGGCCCACAGGTTCCCTACGAGCAGTACTTC. This codes for CASTPGPQVPYEQYF.